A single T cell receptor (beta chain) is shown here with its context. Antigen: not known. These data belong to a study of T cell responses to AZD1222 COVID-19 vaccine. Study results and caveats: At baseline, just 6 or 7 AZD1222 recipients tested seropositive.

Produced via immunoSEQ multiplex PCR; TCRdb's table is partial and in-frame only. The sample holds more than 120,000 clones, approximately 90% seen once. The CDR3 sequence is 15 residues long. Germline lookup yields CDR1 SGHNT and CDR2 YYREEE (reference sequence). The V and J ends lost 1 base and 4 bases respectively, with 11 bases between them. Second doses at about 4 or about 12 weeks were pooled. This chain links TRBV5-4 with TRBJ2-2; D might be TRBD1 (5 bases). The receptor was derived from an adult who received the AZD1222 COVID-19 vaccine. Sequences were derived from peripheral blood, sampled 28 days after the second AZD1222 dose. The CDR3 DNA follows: TGTGCCAGCAGCTTGAAGGGGCTCGGCACCGGGGAGCTGTTTTTT. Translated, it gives CASSLKGLGTGELFF. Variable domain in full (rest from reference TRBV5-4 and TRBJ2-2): ETGVTQSPTHLIKTRGQQVTLRCSSQSGHNTVSWYQQALGQGPQFIFQYYREEENGRGNFPPRFSGLQFPNYSSELNVNALELDDSALYLCASSLKGLGTGELFFGEGSRLTVL.